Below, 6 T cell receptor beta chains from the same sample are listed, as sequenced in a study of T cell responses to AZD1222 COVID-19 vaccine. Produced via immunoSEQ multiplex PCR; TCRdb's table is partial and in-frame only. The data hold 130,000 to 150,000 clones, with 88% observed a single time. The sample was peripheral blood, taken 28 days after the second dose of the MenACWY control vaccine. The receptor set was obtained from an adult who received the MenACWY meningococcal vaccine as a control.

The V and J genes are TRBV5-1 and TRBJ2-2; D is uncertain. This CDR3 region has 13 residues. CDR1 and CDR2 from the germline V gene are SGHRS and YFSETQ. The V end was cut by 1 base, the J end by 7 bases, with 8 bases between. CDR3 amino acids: CASSLSLSGELFF. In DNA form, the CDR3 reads TGCGCCAGCAGCTTGTCATTGAGCGGGGAGCTGTTTTTT.

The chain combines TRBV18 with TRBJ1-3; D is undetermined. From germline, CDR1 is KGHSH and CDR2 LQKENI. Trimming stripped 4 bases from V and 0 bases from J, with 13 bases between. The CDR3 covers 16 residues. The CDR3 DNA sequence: TGTGCCAGCTCACAGACCAGGACGGACTCTGGAAACACCATATATTTT. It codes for CASSQTRTDSGNTIYF.

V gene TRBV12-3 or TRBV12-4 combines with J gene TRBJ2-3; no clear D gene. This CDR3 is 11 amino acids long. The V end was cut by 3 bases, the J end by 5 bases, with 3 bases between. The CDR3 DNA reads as TGTGCCAGCAGTTTGCGAGATACGCAGTATTTT. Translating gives CASSLRDTQYF.

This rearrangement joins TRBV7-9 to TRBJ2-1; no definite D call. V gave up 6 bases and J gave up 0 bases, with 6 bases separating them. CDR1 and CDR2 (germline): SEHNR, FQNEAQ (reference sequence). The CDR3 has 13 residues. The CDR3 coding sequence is TGTGCCAGCAGTTTGGACTCCTACAATGAGCAGTTCTTC. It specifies CASSLDSYNEQFF.

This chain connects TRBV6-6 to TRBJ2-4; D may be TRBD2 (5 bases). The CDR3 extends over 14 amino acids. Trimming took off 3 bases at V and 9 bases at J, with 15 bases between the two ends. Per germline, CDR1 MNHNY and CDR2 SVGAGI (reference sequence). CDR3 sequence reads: CASSYGSGVVIQYF. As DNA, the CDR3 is TGTGCCAGCAGTTATGGGAGTGGGGTTGTCATTCAGTACTTC.

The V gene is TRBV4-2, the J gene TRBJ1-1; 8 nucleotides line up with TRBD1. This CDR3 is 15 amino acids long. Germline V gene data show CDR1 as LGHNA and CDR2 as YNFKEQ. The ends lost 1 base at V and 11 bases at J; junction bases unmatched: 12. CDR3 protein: CASSQGTAWTGRAFF. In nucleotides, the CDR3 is TGTGCCAGCAGCCAAGGGACAGCCTGGACAGGGCGGGCTTTCTTT.